This T cell receptor (beta chain) derives from a study of cytomegalovirus exposure and HLA in healthy donors. The CDR3 length is 15 residues. V shed 7 bases, J shed 0 bases, and the junction held 6 bases outside the gene matches. Looked up from germline, CDR1 is SGDLS and CDR2 is YYNGEE. The primer mix had 60 Vbeta and 13 Jbeta primers. Clones were read by immunoSEQ multiplex PCR, and TCRdb kept only the in-frame ones, dropping some. Here the sample spans under 200,000 clones, around 83% being singletons. This clone turned up a few times. The sequence was obtained from a man aged 35-49 years in good health and CMV-seropositive. This chain uses TRBV9 with TRBJ1-5, with 8 bases fitting TRBD1. The specimen sequenced was PBMCs. DNA for the CDR3: TGTGCCAGCGACCTGACAGGGGATAGCAATCAGCCCCAGCATTTT. It yields the protein CASDLTGDSNQPQHF. The entire variable domain, with the rest obtained from reference TRBV9 and TRBJ1-5, is as follows: DSGVTQTPKHLITATGQRVTLRCSPRSGDLSVYWYQQSLDQGLQFLIQYYNGEERAKGNILERFSAQQFPDLHSELNLSSLELGDSALYFCASDLTGDSNQPQHFGDGTRLSIL.